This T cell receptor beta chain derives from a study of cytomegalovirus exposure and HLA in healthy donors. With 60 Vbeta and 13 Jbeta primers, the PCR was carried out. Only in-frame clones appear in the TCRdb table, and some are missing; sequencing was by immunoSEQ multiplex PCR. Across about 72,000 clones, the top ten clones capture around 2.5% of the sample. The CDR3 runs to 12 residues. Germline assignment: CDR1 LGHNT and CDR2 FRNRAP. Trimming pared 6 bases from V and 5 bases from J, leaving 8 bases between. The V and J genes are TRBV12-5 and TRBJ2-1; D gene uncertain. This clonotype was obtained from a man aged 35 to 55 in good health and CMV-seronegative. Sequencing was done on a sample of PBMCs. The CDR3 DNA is TGTGCTAGTGGAGGAGAGAACAATGAGCAGTTCTTC. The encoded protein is CASGGENNEQFF.